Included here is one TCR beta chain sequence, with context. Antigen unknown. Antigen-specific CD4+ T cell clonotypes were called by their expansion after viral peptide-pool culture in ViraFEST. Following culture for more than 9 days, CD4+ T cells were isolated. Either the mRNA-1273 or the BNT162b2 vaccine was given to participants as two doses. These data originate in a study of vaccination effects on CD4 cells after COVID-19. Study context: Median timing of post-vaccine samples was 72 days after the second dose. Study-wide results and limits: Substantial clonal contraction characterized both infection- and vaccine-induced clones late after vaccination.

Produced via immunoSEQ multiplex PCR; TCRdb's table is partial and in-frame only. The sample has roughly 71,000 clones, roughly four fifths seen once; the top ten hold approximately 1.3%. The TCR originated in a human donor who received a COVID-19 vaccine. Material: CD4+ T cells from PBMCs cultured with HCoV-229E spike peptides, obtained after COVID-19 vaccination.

CDR3 in DNA: TGCAGTGCTTACGCCTCCTACGAGCAGTACGTC. Protein sequence: CSAYASYEQYV. The V gene is TRBV20-1, the J gene TRBJ2-7; D not certain. Germline CDR1 reads DFQATT; CDR2 reads SNEGSKA (reference sequence). The V and J ends lost 5 bases and 0 bases respectively, with 5 bases between them. The CDR3 covers 11 residues.